This TCR beta chain was observed in a study of cytomegalovirus exposure and HLA in healthy donors. Germline V gene lookup returns CDR1 GTSNPN and CDR2 SVGIG (reference sequence). V was pared by 1 base and J by 6 bases, with 7 bases of the junction left unmatched. CDR3 size: 15 residues. In the case of this clone: Its target is not known. Other DNA sequences from this sample encode an identical CDR3 as well.

The PCR contained 60 Vbeta and 13 Jbeta primers. Assay: immunoSEQ multiplex PCR; the TCRdb copy retains only in-frame clones and omits some. The sample table sets out under 45,000 clones. Regarding the study as a whole: Sequencing artifact likely explains a cluster of highly shared sequence variants. An assumption of roughly uniform sequencing depth across donors underlay the presence/absence analyses. A link between a missense DCLRE1C variant and TCR beta V- and J-gene trimming emerged from a later analysis. About 150 TCR beta chains were listed as cytomegalovirus-associated.

This clonotype was obtained from a male donor in good health and CMV-seronegative. The chain is built from TRBV30 and TRBJ2-2, with 8 bases that match TRBD1. The specimen sequenced was PBMCs. Here the CDR3 reads CAWSEGQGRAGELFF. CDR3 nucleotides: TGTGCCTGGAGTGAAGGACAGGGCAGGGCCGGGGAGCTGTTTTTT.